A selection of T cell receptor beta chains follows, all from one sample in a study of shared clonotypes between healthy human individuals. The repertoire was sequenced with immunoSEQ multiplex PCR; TCRdb's copy has only in-frame clones and lacks some. Of around 580,000 clones in the sample, roughly 98% were seen once. Sequencing used naive CD8+ T cells sorted from blood. The receptors were gathered from a man under 40 in good health. Both conserved end residues are trimmed from each CDR3.

TRBJ1-1,TRBV27,ASSFGRDTEAF
TRBJ2-7,TRBV5-6,ASSSTSSGRAWNEQY
TRBJ2-1,TRBV27,ASTPPDGSWNEQF
TRBJ2-1,TRBV4-3,ASSQWYRGQDEQF
TRBJ1-1,TRBV7-8,ASSNDRLNTEAF
TRBJ2-7,TRBV5-6,ASSLTGQSWY
TRBJ2-7,TRBV27,ASMGTNSYEQY
TRBJ2-2,TRBV5-1,ASSFYSRDRVPSGELF
TRBJ2-2,TRBV7-9,ASSGTGEGTGELF
TRBJ2-7,TRBV4-1,ASSQPNSAYEQY
TRBJ2-3,TRBV23-1,ARWVPSGRDGTDTQY
TRBJ2-3,TRBV5-1,ASSSAVATDTQY
TRBJ2-2,TRBV7-9,ASSPYSTGELF
TRBJ2-1,TRBV7-9,ASSFNNEQF
TRBJ2-7,TRBV11-2,ASSLGKTSGIFDEQY
TRBJ2-7,TRBV7-2,ASSLGPGVTYEQY
TRBJ2-3,TRBV7-2,AAEDRGTTDTQY
TRBJ1-1,TRBV2,ASSDGALTRGTEAF
TRBJ1-2,TRBV29-1,SAVPLQGAYGYT
TRBJ1-2,TRBV29-1,SVGNGILYGYT
TRBJ1-4,TRBV7-6,ASSPGLVREKLF
TRBJ2-7,TRBV13,ASSLVRPSGSVIYEQY
TRBJ2-3,TRBV6-5,ASSPARLGTDTQY
TRBJ1-1,TRBV5-5,ASSRRQGPDPAF
TRBJ1-4,TRBV7-6,ASSPSVSTNEKLF
TRBJ2-7,TRBV7-6,ASTEFTGSNEQY